This T cell receptor beta chain was recovered during a study of cytomegalovirus exposure and HLA in healthy donors (dated by TCRdb to 2017 to 2019). Broadly, across the study: An earlier analysis of some 600 of the donors reported 276 Gb of sequence data and about 120 million unique TCR beta sequences obtained from about 180 million T cells. The genetic ancestry cluster associated with self-reported Caucasian donors included 81% of the 398 genotyped donors. In addition to the first cohort of 666 subjects, a separate validation cohort of over 90 different subjects was used. The T cell repertoires of around 730 subjects were profiled by immunosequencing and related to cytomegalovirus serostatus. Approximately 300 gigabases of sequencing data and around 80 million unique TCR sequences made up an early release that covered 640 HLA-typed donors. All discovery cohort repertoires had been generated on a single sequencing platform. Across about 380 genotyped donors of the cohort, an average of about 240,000 unique TCR beta nucleotide sequences per donor were sequenced, and roughly 18% of those sequences were non-productive. A later analysis re-analyzed previously published TCR beta repertoires from roughly 690 donors and added high-resolution HLA genotyping to study TCR occurrence patterns. Rather than using new phenotypic data, the later analysis identified candidate immune exposures from TCR beta sequences and from how often those sequences occurred across donors. The number of typed donors differed by locus: about 629-630 for A, B, C, DRB1 and DQB1; some 500 for DQA1; some 610 for DPA1; and roughly 470 for DPB1. To decide whether each TCR beta V gene segment behaved as functional or pseudogenic, an earlier analysis of nearly 600 of the donors relied on high-throughput TCR beta sequencing. To predict cytomegalovirus infection status, the study combined high-throughput TCR immunosequencing, statistical association of individual TCRs with disease status, and machine learning. Alongside the repertoire data, information on donor age, sex, ethnicity and CMV serostatus was compiled. HLA typing included class I and class II loci at four-digit resolution. The aim of the study was to test whether cataloging public T cell receptors could identify signatures of past pathogen exposure. Several DR-DQ haplotypes were handled as single units for association and clustering because linkage in the cohort was strong. A later genetic analysis used genome-wide SNP genotypes for about 65% of the 666 donors, treating that subset as a discovery cohort.

Trimming takes 7 bases off V and 2 bases off J; junction bases not matched to a gene: 7. From the cysteine up to the phenylalanine, the CDR3 has a length of 15 residues. Just CDR3 DNA is preserved here, 45 bases in frame from base 1. In the germline V gene (reference sequence), CDR1 corresponds to LNHDA and CDR2 to SQIVND. Libraries were constructed by the immunoSEQ multiplex PCR assay. For the multiplex PCR, a mixture combining 60 forward primers for TCR Vbeta segments and 13 reverse primers for TCR Jbeta segments was used. Amplification of the CDR3 region of rearranged TCR beta genes was performed with a multiplex PCR assay on genomic DNA. The Illumina HiSeq System was used to sequence the amplified TCR beta libraries as 87-base-pair reads. As for the original processing: In a later analysis, some 80 million unique TCR beta chains were counted across the 500 to 850 repertoires, and approximately 11 million of these chains were shared by at least two donors. To remove PCR and sequencing errors, raw reads were error-corrected and collapsed into unique sequences using a nearest-neighbor algorithm that merged closely related sequences. To assign V, D and J gene segments, CDR3 sequences were aligned to IMGT reference sequences. Each retained sequence needed at least a six-nucleotide match to both a V gene segment and a J gene segment. Rearrangements were classified as productive when the CDR3 lacked stop codons and remained in frame with V and J, and all other rearrangements were classified as non-productive. Following IMGT convention, CDR3 was defined as the stretch from the second conserved V-encoded cysteine up to the conserved J-encoded phenylalanine. The earlier analysis of 587 of the donors excluded any sequence lacking an unambiguous match to a single V gene segment. In an earlier analysis of roughly 500 of the donors, V segments were called functional above 56.7% productive rearrangements and were called segregating when the between-donor standard deviation exceeded 5%. A statistical classification framework was built for diagnosing cytomegalovirus status from the catalog of TCR beta chain sequences. In a later analysis, TCR nucleotide sequences were compared against IMGT/GENE-DB human TR gene sequences so that V and J genes could be assigned. In a later analysis, CDR3 sequences and most-parsimonious VDJ recombination scenarios were assigned using the TCRdist pipeline. In a later analysis, each TCR beta chain was defined by its CDR3 amino acid sequence together with its V-gene family, and reads without a unique V-gene family were excluded. A later analysis removed 450 to 600 highly shared, low-generation-probability nucleotide sequences to deal with suspected cross-contamination and a sequencing artifact. In a later analysis, a clonal expansion index for each public chain was calculated from normalized within-repertoire ranks of inferred template counts. Generation probabilities in a later analysis came from a VDJ recombination model fitted to out-of-frame rearrangements, and those results were checked against IGoR. A later analysis scored TCR-TCR, TCR-HLA and TCR-CMV co-occurrence with hypergeometric tests, applying a repertoire-size bias correction to TCR pairs. In a later analysis, false discovery rates were estimated by permuting HLA or CMV assignments 20 times. In a later analysis, co-occurring TCRs were grouped with DBSCAN, and TCRdist sequence similarity was added when clustering was performed within HLA-allele-positive subsets. Repertoires with fewer than 30,000 or more than 120,000 public chains were left out of co-occurrence clustering, as were four to six repertoires with anomalous nucleotide sharing. The immuneACCESS repertoire file appears here via TCRdb, limited to in-frame rearrangements. These files lack a portion of the clones; in checked studies, under half of the deficit traces to unresolved V genes, and the cause of the others is not known. For V, J and clone size, that table is used; D and trimming come from the DNA. Within this sample are a few hundred thousand clones, with about four fifths of them counted one time only. The ten largest make up around 0.33% of the sample.

The cohort consisted of 666 healthy bone marrow donors. Cohort members were all nominally healthy when sampled, although unrecorded immune exposures were likely present. The donor was CMV seronegative and was included in the group of around 320 seronegative cohort members. A peripheral blood sample was provided by each donor, and peripheral blood mononuclear cells were used for TCR beta sequencing. The Qiagen DNeasy Blood Extraction Kit was used to extract genomic DNA from the blood cell samples. As regards this clone: Its antigen remains undetermined. Nothing much larger sits one base from this clone, and base qualities are not available.

What the study reported, not specific to this receptor: In an earlier analysis of 450 to 750 of the donors, most TCR beta V segments appeared in productive rearrangements about 87% or about 30% of the time, broadly matching IMGT annotations. The presence/absence analyses assumed that sequencing depth was roughly uniform across donors, and that assumption may not be true. A later analysis found that TCR association rates varied across HLA loci, with DRB1 alleles showing the most associated TCRs and HLA-C alleles the fewest. CMV serostatus was the only immune exposure information available for the cohort. A total of 150 to 200 TCR beta chains were listed by the study as associated with cytomegalovirus. Because counts were too low, about 18 rarely observed V segments, including chromosome 9 orphons, were excluded from the earlier analysis of around 590 of the donors. Some IMGT-functional V segments, including TRBV6-2 and TRBV6-3, could not be told apart with the 87-base-pair reads, so those segments were excluded. Because HLA typing was unavailable for some donors at each locus, only the typed subset was used in association tests. The cohort was sequenced for TCR beta chains only, and without alpha or paired-chain data the features that could be detected were limited. In both the original and validation cohorts, the classifier was reported to diagnose cytomegalovirus status with high specificity and sensitivity. According to a later analysis, parvovirus B19, influenza, CMV and Epstein-Barr virus appeared linked to several top co-occurrence clusters. The authors suggested that the approach could potentially be extended to other disease states and immunological phenotypes. An association between a missense DCLRE1C variant and V-gene and J-gene trimming of TCR beta chains was found in a later genetic analysis and replicated in an independent cohort. A further reported finding was that TCR beta sequences accurately predicted the HLA-A and HLA-B alleles for most subjects in the first cohort. Compared with equally common non-associated chains, HLA-associated TCR beta chains in a later analysis were more clonally expanded and had lower generation probabilities. In a later analysis, some 17,000 TCR beta sequences were associated with specific HLA alleles at a false discovery rate of 0.05. In vitro tests confirmed that a few of the cytomegalovirus-associated TCR beta chains recognize cytomegalovirus antigens. When HLA alleles, especially DR and DQ, strongly co-occurred, TCR associations were difficult to assign to individual alleles. In a later genetic analysis, fewer N-insertions in productive TCRs were reported among donors in an Asian-associated ancestry cluster than the roughly 700-donor mean. Linkage disequilibrium might explain the correlated functional status among segregating V segments, but an unknown experimental factor could not be ruled out. Most TCR sequences were observed very rarely across donors, whereas some public TCRs were present in many individuals. In a later analysis, most CMV-associated TCR beta chains were found to appear HLA-restricted, with HLA associations seemingly driven largely by CMV exposure. The sequencing pipeline was judged likely to have produced a cluster of highly shared sequence variants as a technical artifact.

The sequencing input was PBMCs. This receptor was identified in a girl under 10 years old in good health and CMV-seronegative. The V and J segments used are TRBV19 and TRBJ1-4; TRBD1 matches 7 bases in the middle. The CDR3 protein sequence reads: CASTETQGTNEKLFF. The DNA reads as follows: TGTGCCAGTACCGAAACACAGGGGACTAATGAAAAACTGTTTTTT.